The rows below give T cell receptor beta chains drawn from one sample of a study of T cell responses to AZD1222 COVID-19 vaccine. The repertoire was sequenced with immunoSEQ multiplex PCR; TCRdb's copy has only in-frame clones and lacks some. The sample contains about 37,000 clones, approximately 86% of which appear only once. The sequenced sample was peripheral blood, obtained on day 0 of AZD1222 vaccination. The receptors stem from an adult in good health. Both conserved end residues are part of each CDR3. Each record gives: V gene, D gene, clone size, J gene, CDR3 DNA, CDR3 protein. D genes are given only for firm matches. Clone size, where shown, is once, few, many, or a class for clones that have expanded.

V gene: TRBV4-1
D gene: -
clone size: few
J gene: TRBJ1-1
CDR3 DNA: TGCGCCAGCAGCCAACTAGGGTGGGGGACTGAAGCTTTCTTT
CDR3 protein: CASSQLGWGTEAFF

V gene: TRBV6-4
D gene: TRBD2
clone size: -
J gene: TRBJ2-1
CDR3 DNA: TGTGCCAGCAGTGACTCGACTAGCGGGAGCAATGAGCAGTTCTTC
CDR3 protein: CASSDSTSGSNEQFF

V gene: TRBV27
D gene: TRBD2
clone size: few
J gene: TRBJ2-1
CDR3 DNA: TGTGCCAGCAGTTTAAGGCGGGGGGGAAATGAGCAGTTCTTC
CDR3 protein: CASSLRRGGNEQFF

V gene: TRBV12-3/TRBV12-4
D gene: -
clone size: once
J gene: TRBJ2-1
CDR3 DNA: TGTGCCAGCAGTCAGGGGCAGAATGAGCAGTTCTTC
CDR3 protein: CASSQGQNEQFF

V gene: TRBV23-1
D gene: -
clone size: -
J gene: TRBJ2-1
CDR3 DNA: TGCGCCAGCAGTCAAATGGGTCGAAACTCCTACAATGAGCAGTTCTTC
CDR3 protein: CASSQMGRNSYNEQFF

V gene: TRBV29-1
D gene: TRBD1
clone size: -
J gene: TRBJ2-7
CDR3 DNA: TGCAGCGTTTCGACAGGGGACGAGCAGTACTTC
CDR3 protein: CSVSTGDEQYF

V gene: TRBV28
D gene: TRBD2
clone size: -
J gene: TRBJ2-7
CDR3 DNA: TGTGCCAGCAGTAAGGGACTAGCGGGAGGTTGGTACTTC
CDR3 protein: CASSKGLAGGWYF

V gene: TRBV2
D gene: -
clone size: few
J gene: TRBJ1-2
CDR3 DNA: TGTGCCAGCAGTGAATCCGGGGGTAACTATGGCTACACCTTC
CDR3 protein: CASSESGGNYGYTF

V gene: TRBV5-1
D gene: TRBD1
clone size: -
J gene: TRBJ1-3
CDR3 DNA: TGCGCCAGCAGCCCTTCAGGGGGCGATGGAAACACCATATATTTT
CDR3 protein: CASSPSGGDGNTIYF

V gene: TRBV9
D gene: -
clone size: -
J gene: TRBJ2-1
CDR3 DNA: TGTGCCAGCAGCTCAAGAGGGGGGAGCTCCTACAATGAGCAGTTCTTC
CDR3 protein: CASSSRGGSSYNEQFF

V gene: TRBV28
D gene: TRBD1
clone size: few
J gene: TRBJ1-1
CDR3 DNA: TGTGCCAGCAGTTTGGGGACAGGGAACACTGAAGCTTTCTTT
CDR3 protein: CASSLGTGNTEAFF

V gene: TRBV9
D gene: TRBD1
clone size: -
J gene: TRBJ1-3
CDR3 DNA: TGTGCCAGCAGCGTAGCTATTGATACAGGGGGCGCTTCCGGAAACACCATATATTTT
CDR3 protein: CASSVAIDTGGASGNTIYF

V gene: TRBV24-1
D gene: -
clone size: -
J gene: TRBJ2-5
CDR3 DNA: TGTGCCACCGCCGGAGAAGAGACCCAGTACTTC
CDR3 protein: CATAGEETQYF

V gene: TRBV7-2
D gene: TRBD1
clone size: -
J gene: TRBJ1-6
CDR3 DNA: TGTGCCAGCAGCTTAGCGCTTTGGCTTGACAGGGGGAATTCACCCCTCCACTTT
CDR3 protein: CASSLALWLDRGNSPLHF

V gene: TRBV10-3
D gene: -
clone size: -
J gene: TRBJ2-7
CDR3 DNA: TGTGCCATTCGTCCCGGGAAGGGTAACTACGAGCAGTACTTC
CDR3 protein: CAIRPGKGNYEQYF

V gene: TRBV7-9
D gene: -
clone size: -
J gene: TRBJ1-1
CDR3 DNA: TGTGCCAGCAAGCGGGGGGCCGGCACTGAAGCTTTCTTT
CDR3 protein: CASKRGAGTEAFF

V gene: TRBV11-2
D gene: TRBD1
clone size: -
J gene: TRBJ1-1
CDR3 DNA: TGTGCCAGCAGTCTGGGACAGACCTTGAACACTGAAGCTTTCTTT
CDR3 protein: CASSLGQTLNTEAFF

V gene: TRBV19
D gene: TRBD1
clone size: -
J gene: TRBJ2-7
CDR3 DNA: TGTGCCAGTAGTAAGTACCCCACAGGGGCCTACTCCTACGAGCAGTACTTC
CDR3 protein: CASSKYPTGAYSYEQYF

V gene: TRBV12-3/TRBV12-4
D gene: -
clone size: -
J gene: TRBJ1-6
CDR3 DNA: TGTGCCAGCACAGGGCCCGGAAATTCACCCCTCCACTTT
CDR3 protein: CASTGPGNSPLHF

V gene: TRBV2
D gene: TRBD1
clone size: once
J gene: TRBJ1-4
CDR3 DNA: TGTGCCAGCCAGACAGGGAGTACAACTAATGAAAAACTGTTTTTT
CDR3 protein: CASQTGSTTNEKLFF

V gene: TRBV5-8
D gene: -
clone size: -
J gene: TRBJ1-6
CDR3 DNA: TGTGCCAGCAGCGAGGGACCGTATTCACCCCTCCACTTT
CDR3 protein: CASSEGPYSPLHF

V gene: TRBV14
D gene: -
clone size: -
J gene: TRBJ2-1
CDR3 DNA: TGTGCCAGCAGCCAAGCCTGGAGCTCCTACAATGAGCAGTTCTTC
CDR3 protein: CASSQAWSSYNEQFF

V gene: TRBV2
D gene: -
clone size: -
J gene: TRBJ2-7
CDR3 DNA: TGTGCCAGCAGGCAGGGACCCTACGAGCAGTACTTC
CDR3 protein: CASRQGPYEQYF

V gene: TRBV6-6
D gene: -
clone size: -
J gene: TRBJ1-4
CDR3 DNA: TGTGCCAGCGTCCCCACAACTAATGAAAAACTGTTTTTT
CDR3 protein: CASVPTTNEKLFF

V gene: TRBV5-4
D gene: TRBD1
clone size: -
J gene: TRBJ1-4
CDR3 DNA: TGTGCCAGCAGCTGGGGGGGGACAGGGGATGAAAAACTGTTTTTT
CDR3 protein: CASSWGGTGDEKLFF

V gene: TRBV7-9
D gene: -
clone size: -
J gene: TRBJ2-5
CDR3 DNA: TGTGCCAGCAGCTTCGGGGTAAACAGCCAAGAGACCCAGTACTTC
CDR3 protein: CASSFGVNSQETQYF

V gene: TRBV29-1
D gene: TRBD1
clone size: -
J gene: TRBJ2-7
CDR3 DNA: TGCAGCGTTGGACAGGGGAGGACCGAGCAGTACTTC
CDR3 protein: CSVGQGRTEQYF

V gene: TRBV28
D gene: -
clone size: -
J gene: TRBJ2-1
CDR3 DNA: TGTGCCAGCAGCCGCTCTTGGGCGGGGCAGAACAATGAGCAGTTCTTC
CDR3 protein: CASSRSWAGQNNEQFF

V gene: TRBV6-5
D gene: -
clone size: -
J gene: TRBJ1-2
CDR3 DNA: TGTGCCAGCAGTTACTCGATTGGGGTCTATGGCTACACCTTC
CDR3 protein: CASSYSIGVYGYTF

V gene: TRBV29-1
D gene: TRBD2
clone size: -
J gene: TRBJ2-1
CDR3 DNA: TGCAGCGTTGCTTGGACTAGCGGGGCCAAGACCCAGTTCTTC
CDR3 protein: CSVAWTSGAKTQFF

V gene: TRBV9
D gene: -
clone size: -
J gene: TRBJ2-3
CDR3 DNA: TGTGCCAGCAGCCCCCAGGGTGATACGCAGTATTTT
CDR3 protein: CASSPQGDTQYF

V gene: TRBV7-3
D gene: -
clone size: -
J gene: TRBJ2-5
CDR3 DNA: TGTGCCAGCAGCATAGGCGGACAGCAAGAGACCCAGTACTTC
CDR3 protein: CASSIGGQQETQYF

V gene: TRBV5-6
D gene: -
clone size: -
J gene: TRBJ1-1
CDR3 DNA: TGTGCCAGCAGCTTGGACTGGAACACTGAAGCTTTCTTT
CDR3 protein: CASSLDWNTEAFF

V gene: TRBV2
D gene: -
clone size: -
J gene: TRBJ1-5
CDR3 DNA: TGTGCCAGCAGTGAGGAGGGGGGCAGCAATCAGCCCCAGCATTTT
CDR3 protein: CASSEEGGSNQPQHF

V gene: TRBV7-2
D gene: -
clone size: -
J gene: TRBJ1-5
CDR3 DNA: TGTGCCAGCAGCTTCGGGGGAAATCAGCCCCAGCATTTT
CDR3 protein: CASSFGGNQPQHF

V gene: TRBV3-1/TRBV3-2
D gene: -
clone size: -
J gene: TRBJ1-3
CDR3 DNA: TGTGCCAGCAGCGGGGGCCGAGGAAACACCATATATTTT
CDR3 protein: CASSGGRGNTIYF

V gene: TRBV19
D gene: -
clone size: -
J gene: TRBJ2-1
CDR3 DNA: TGTGCCAGCTCCCGGGACAACTACAATGAGCAGTTCTTC
CDR3 protein: CASSRDNYNEQFF

V gene: TRBV6-2/TRBV6-3
D gene: -
clone size: -
J gene: TRBJ1-6
CDR3 DNA: TGTGCCAGCAGTTGGGGCCAGGTCGGTTCACCCCTCCACTTT
CDR3 protein: CASSWGQVGSPLHF

V gene: TRBV18
D gene: TRBD1
clone size: once
J gene: TRBJ1-5
CDR3 DNA: TGTGCCAGCTCACCTACAGGGGGGGATCTTAGCAATCAGCCCCAGCATTTT
CDR3 protein: CASSPTGGDLSNQPQHF

V gene: TRBV6-2/TRBV6-3
D gene: TRBD2
clone size: -
J gene: TRBJ2-7
CDR3 DNA: TGTGCCAGCAGTTACTCTCTGGGACTAGCGGGGCTCTACGAGCAGTACTTC
CDR3 protein: CASSYSLGLAGLYEQYF

V gene: TRBV30
D gene: -
clone size: -
J gene: TRBJ1-1
CDR3 DNA: TGTGCCTGGAGCCGCAACTTGGAAGCTTTCTTT
CDR3 protein: CAWSRNLEAFF

V gene: TRBV4-1
D gene: TRBD1
clone size: -
J gene: TRBJ2-3
CDR3 DNA: TGCGCCAGCAGCCTTACAGGGGGCTCAGATACGCAGTATTTT
CDR3 protein: CASSLTGGSDTQYF

V gene: TRBV7-2
D gene: TRBD1
clone size: -
J gene: TRBJ2-7
CDR3 DNA: TGTGCCAGCAGCTCGACAGGGCCCTACGAGCAGTACTTC
CDR3 protein: CASSSTGPYEQYF

V gene: TRBV28
D gene: -
clone size: -
J gene: TRBJ1-4
CDR3 DNA: TGTGCCAGCCACCGGGACGTATTTTATGCAACTAATGAAAAACTGTTTTTT
CDR3 protein: CASHRDVFYATNEKLFF

V gene: TRBV5-1
D gene: TRBD2
clone size: -
J gene: TRBJ2-7
CDR3 DNA: TGCGCCAGCAGCTTGGAGGTCGGCGGGAGCTACGAGCAGTACTTC
CDR3 protein: CASSLEVGGSYEQYF

V gene: TRBV5-1
D gene: TRBD1
clone size: -
J gene: TRBJ2-7
CDR3 DNA: TGCGCCAGCAGCTGGGGACAGGGAAGCGAGCAGTACTTC
CDR3 protein: CASSWGQGSEQYF

V gene: TRBV28
D gene: -
clone size: -
J gene: TRBJ1-2
CDR3 DNA: TGTGCCAGCAGTTTAGTGAGGCCTACCCTTTATGGCTACACCTTC
CDR3 protein: CASSLVRPTLYGYTF

V gene: TRBV3-1/TRBV3-2
D gene: -
clone size: once
J gene: TRBJ1-2
CDR3 DNA: TGTGCCAGCAGCCATCGGCCAGTGTACTATGGCTACACCTTC
CDR3 protein: CASSHRPVYYGYTF

V gene: TRBV5-1
D gene: TRBD1
clone size: -
J gene: TRBJ2-7
CDR3 DNA: TGCGCCAGCAGCCCTGGGACAGGGAGCACCTACGAGCAGTACTTC
CDR3 protein: CASSPGTGSTYEQYF

V gene: TRBV19
D gene: TRBD2
clone size: -
J gene: TRBJ2-7
CDR3 DNA: TGTGCCAGTAGTATAGAGGGACTAGCGGGAAAAAGCCACTCCTACGAGCAGTACTTC
CDR3 protein: CASSIEGLAGKSHSYEQYF

V gene: TRBV6-1
D gene: -
clone size: -
J gene: TRBJ2-7
CDR3 DNA: TGTGCCAGCAGTGAATATGGGGCCGAGCAGTACTTC
CDR3 protein: CASSEYGAEQYF

V gene: TRBV13
D gene: -
clone size: -
J gene: TRBJ1-1
CDR3 DNA: TGTGCCAGCAGCCCAACCTGGACGGAGTCTTCTGAAGCTTTCTTT
CDR3 protein: CASSPTWTESSEAFF

V gene: TRBV6-1
D gene: -
clone size: -
J gene: TRBJ2-5
CDR3 DNA: TGTGCCAGCAGTGAACTTAGCGGACAGCAAGAGACCCAGTACTTC
CDR3 protein: CASSELSGQQETQYF

V gene: TRBV12-3/TRBV12-4
D gene: TRBD1
clone size: -
J gene: TRBJ1-2
CDR3 DNA: TGTGCCAGCAGTAGCACAGGGGTTGGCTACACCTTC
CDR3 protein: CASSSTGVGYTF

V gene: TRBV12-3/TRBV12-4
D gene: -
clone size: -
J gene: TRBJ1-4
CDR3 DNA: TGTGCCACCTCCAGCGGGGCACGTGAAAAACTGTTTTTT
CDR3 protein: CATSSGAREKLFF

V gene: TRBV5-1
D gene: -
clone size: -
J gene: TRBJ2-7
CDR3 DNA: TGCGCCAGCAGCTCTGGACAGATGGACCGTGGGGAGCAGTACTTC
CDR3 protein: CASSSGQMDRGEQYF